This T cell receptor beta chain was recovered during a study of T cell responses to AZD1222 COVID-19 vaccine. The wider study: Doses given second, at about 4 or about 12 weeks, were pooled.

TCRdb keeps only in-frame clones here, not all; method: immunoSEQ multiplex PCR. Among 120,000 to 150,000 clones listed, over 75% were seen once. Germline lookup yields CDR1 MNHEY and CDR2 SVGAGI. Trimming stripped 6 bases from V and 7 bases from J, with 13 bases between. The CDR3 consists of 13 residues. This clonotype was obtained from an adult in good health. This chain connects TRBV6-5 to TRBJ1-5; D unresolved. The specimen was peripheral blood, collected on day 0 of AZD1222 vaccination. DNA of the CDR3: TGTGCCAGCAGCCGACATATCTCCCAGCCCCAGCATTTT. It specifies CASSRHISQPQHF.